Listed here are 14 T cell receptor beta chains from one sample, sequenced in a study of beta chain features in type 1 diabetes. Study observations and caveats: Patients with Type 1 diabetes showed moderately but significantly shorter TCRB CDR3s in all four CD4+ subsets.

No cognate antigen is known for these TCRs. Since all of the isolated RNA was reverse transcribed, expressed TCRB transcripts were what got sequenced. The repertoire was sequenced with immunoSEQ multiplex PCR; TCRdb's copy has only in-frame clones and lacks some. Of some 350,000 clones listed, approximately 15% were seen once; the top ten hold roughly 0.016%. The sequenced material came from naive CD4+ T cells from blood. The source is a woman under 30 with type 1 diabetes.

This clone was found once. The chain couples TRBV18 to TRBJ2-7, with 8 bases identical to TRBD2. The CDR3 is made up of 14 amino acids. J was trimmed by 4 bases and V by 3 bases; bases with no gene match: 5. Per the germline V gene, CDR1 is KGHSH and CDR2 is LQKENI. The CDR3 region has the DNA TGTGCCAGCTCACCGGGGGCGGGAGGTTACGAGCAGTACGTC. Protein sequence: CASSPGAGGYEQYV.

This clone showed up just a few times. At the DNA level, this CDR3 is encoded by other sequences in the same sample as well. The V and J genes are TRBV5-1 and TRBJ1-2; D is possibly TRBD1 (5 bases). Trimming cost V 0 bases and J 2 bases, with 8 bases left between them. This CDR3 comprises 14 residues. In germline, CDR1 is SGHRS, CDR2 YFSETQ. CDR3 sequence reads: CASSLDPGNYGYTF. The CDR3, as DNA: TGCGCCAGCAGCTTGGATCCAGGGAACTATGGCTACACCTTC.

The chain employs TRBV28 and TRBJ2-1; the match to TRBD2 covers 8 bases. The CDR3 covers 17 residues. Germline assignment: CDR1 MDHEN and CDR2 SYDVKM. The J segment lost 3 bases and the V segment lost 2 bases, leaving 9 bases of the junction unmatched. Written as DNA, the CDR3 is TGTGCCAGCAGTTTACCCGCGGTAGCGGGGTTCTACAATGAGCAGTTCTTC. This codes for CASSLPAVAGFYNEQFF.

CDR3: CASSYWDRGRTEAFF. As DNA, the CDR3 is TGTGCCAGCAGTTACTGGGACAGGGGAAGAACTGAAGCTTTCTTT. V usage is TRBV6-5 and J usage is TRBJ1-1; 10 nucleotides match TRBD1. This CDR3 is built from 15 residues. Trimming at V came to 1 base and at J to 5 bases, leaving 4 bases not matched to a gene. Germline values: CDR1 MNHEY, CDR2 SVGAGI.

The sample holds a few counts of this clone. The rearrangement uses TRBV5-4 and TRBJ2-6, with 9 bases fitting TRBD1. CDR3 length equals 17 residues. Germline assignment: CDR1 SGHNT and CDR2 YYREEE (reference sequence). V lost 0 bases and J lost 2; bases outside the gene matches: 3. The DNA of the CDR3 is TGTGCCAGCAGCTTGGCCCGACAGGGGGCTGGGGCCAACGTCCTGACTTTC. Amino acid sequence: CASSLARQGAGANVLTF. The variable domain in full, with the rest retrieved from reference TRBV5-4 and TRBJ2-6, is ETGVTQSPTHLIKTRGQQVTLRCSSQSGHNTVSWYQQALGQGPQFIFQYYREEENGRGNFPPRFSGLQFPNYSSELNVNALELDDSALYLCASSLARQGAGANVLTFGAGSRLTVL.

The J gene is TRBJ2-2, the V gene TRBV5-4; tentatively, D is TRBD2 (6 bases). The length of the CDR3 is 14 residues. V was clipped by 0 bases and J by 3 bases, with 6 bases between them. Germline-derived CDR1 and CDR2 are SGHNT and YYREEE (reference sequence). The CDR3 sequence is CASSLERDTGELFF. CDR3 nucleotides: TGTGCCAGCAGCTTGGAGCGGGACACCGGGGAGCTGTTTTTT.

The V gene is TRBV5-1, the J gene TRBJ1-5, with TRBD1 as a possible D gene (6 bases). Trimming removed 3 bases from V and 7 bases from J, with 14 bases in between. The CDR3 has 14 amino acids. The germline CDR1 and CDR2 sequences are SGHRS and YFSETQ. This CDR3 is CASSSKGGSQPQHF. CDR3 nucleotide sequence: TGCGCCAGCAGCTCGAAAGGGGGAAGCCAGCCCCAGCATTTT.

This clone was picked up a small number of times. Written as DNA, the CDR3 is TGTGCCAGCAGCTTAGACAGGGGGAGTGAAAAACTGTTTTTT. Translating gives CASSLDRGSEKLFF. The chain is built from TRBV11-2 and TRBJ1-4, with 7 bases fitting TRBD1. The junction had 2 bases not matched to a gene; V was cut back by 0 bases and J by 7 bases. This CDR3 has 14 residues. Per germline, CDR1 SGHAT and CDR2 FQNNGV. Drawing the rest from reference TRBV11-2 and TRBJ1-4, the complete variable domain is EAGVAQSPRYKIIEKRQSVAFWCNPISGHATLYWYQQILGQGPKLLIQFQNNGVVDDSQLPKDRFSAERLKGVDSTLKIQPAKLEDSAVYLCASSLDRGSEKLFFGSGTQLSVL.

The V call is TRBV5-1, the J call TRBJ2-5; D unclear. V shed 0 bases and J shed 0 bases, with 6 bases lying between them. CDR3 size: 14 residues. The germline V gene encodes CDR1 SGHRS and CDR2 YFSETQ. CDR3 sequence: CASSLGLYQETQYF. For the CDR3, the DNA is TGCGCCAGCAGCTTGGGACTGTACCAAGAGACCCAGTACTTC.

V is TRBV7-9 and J is TRBJ2-2, with a possible D match to TRBD2 (5 bases). The CDR3 covers 13 residues. Trimming left V 7 bases short and J 1 base short, with 7 bases between. Per germline, CDR1 SEHNR and CDR2 FQNEAQ (reference sequence). The CDR3 bases are TGTGCCAGCAACGGGGAGAACACCGGGGAGCTGTTTTTT. Its translation: CASNGENTGELFF.

V gene TRBV5-6 combines with J gene TRBJ1-1; TRBD1 aligns across 7 bases. The CDR3 length is 15 residues. V lost 4 bases to trimming and J lost 1 base; unmatched junction nucleotides: 7. The V gene's germline CDR1 is SGHDT and CDR2 YYEEEE. CDR3 in amino acids: CASSLRDRWNTEAFF. DNA of the CDR3: TGTGCCAGCAGCCTACGGGACAGATGGAACACTGAAGCTTTCTTT. Full variable domain (remainder filled in from reference TRBV5-6 and TRBJ1-1): DAGVTQSPTHLIKTRGQQVTLRCSPKSGHDTVSWYQQALGQGPQFIFQYYEEEERQRGNFPDRFSGHQFPNYSSELNVNALLLGDSALYLCASSLRDRWNTEAFFGQGTRLTVV.

This clone was recorded a few times. The rearrangement uses TRBV7-2 and TRBJ2-3; no definite D call. The CDR3 sequence is 14 residues long. CDR1 and CDR2 from the germline V gene are SGHTA and FQGNSA. Trimming stripped 3 bases from V and 2 bases from J, with 9 bases between. CDR3 bases: TGTGCCAGCAGCTTTCTGGCGGACACAGATACGCAGTATTTT. Translated, it gives CASSFLADTDTQYF.

The V and J genes are TRBV15 and TRBJ2-2, with D possibly TRBD2 on 7 matching bases. This CDR3 is 18 amino acids long. Per germline, CDR1 LNHNV and CDR2 YYDKDF (reference sequence). V lost 0 bases to trimming and J lost 2 bases, with 16 bases between them. CDR3 nucleotide sequence: TGTGCCACCAGCAGAGATCGGGGGCCGGGGGGTAACACCGGGGAGCTGTTTTTT. Its translation: CATSRDRGPGGNTGELFF.

The chain links TRBV5-4 to TRBJ2-1; D possibly corresponds to TRBD1 (6 bases). Germline lookup yields CDR1 SGHNT and CDR2 YYREEE (reference sequence). The CDR3 runs 15 residues. Trimming cost V 4 bases and J 1 base, with 12 bases left between them. The CDR3, as DNA: TGTGCCAGCAGCCCGGGGCAGGGGTCCTACAATGAGCAGTTCTTC. Its protein is CASSPGQGSYNEQFF.